Listed below are T cell receptor beta chains from one sample, sequenced in a study of shared clonotypes between healthy human individuals. Clones were read by immunoSEQ multiplex PCR, and TCRdb kept only the in-frame ones, dropping some. The table records around 940,000 clones, approximately 80% of them present only once. Sequencing was performed on memory CD4+ T cells sorted from blood. The receptors here all came from a man younger than 35 in good health. Each CDR3 is given with its conserved first and last residue. The D gene is left open where the match is weak. Size is stated for part of the rows, as once, few or many counts, or as a class when the clone is expanded.

size: few; D: TRBD1; J: TRBJ1-3; V: TRBV27; DNA: TGTGCCAGCAGCCCAAAGGGGACAGGGGCAAGATTAATATCTGGAAACACCATATATTTT; CDR3: CASSPKGTGARLISGNTIYF
size: -; D: -; J: TRBJ2-1; V: TRBV9; DNA: TGTGCCAGCAGCGTAGGAACCGGGGGCGAGCAGTTCTTC; CDR3: CASSVGTGGEQFF
size: -; D: -; J: TRBJ1-6; V: TRBV19; DNA: TGTGCCAGTAGTATCGATTCGGGCAGTCGCAATTCACCCCTCCACTTT; CDR3: CASSIDSGSRNSPLHF
size: -; D: -; J: TRBJ2-3; V: TRBV7-2; DNA: TGTGCCAGCAGCTTAGCGGGTAGCACAGATACGCAGTATTTT; CDR3: CASSLAGSTDTQYF
size: -; D: TRBD2; J: TRBJ2-3; V: TRBV10-2; DNA: TGCGCCAGCAGTGAAGCGGGAGGTTTGGAGAGGAGTACAGATACGCAGTATTTT; CDR3: CASSEAGGLERSTDTQYF
size: -; D: -; J: TRBJ1-1; V: TRBV6-6; DNA: TGTGCCAGCAGTCGCTACCTAGTCGCTGAAGCTTTCTTT; CDR3: CASSRYLVAEAFF
size: -; D: TRBD2; J: TRBJ2-1; V: TRBV7-3; DNA: TGTGCCAGCAGCCAAACTAGCGGGGGCCTGAATGAGCAGTTCTTC; CDR3: CASSQTSGGLNEQFF
size: few; D: TRBD1; J: TRBJ1-6; V: TRBV7-9; DNA: TGTGCCAGCAGCGGAAACACAGGGGTAAACAATTCACCCCTCCACTTT; CDR3: CASSGNTGVNNSPLHF
size: -; D: TRBD1; J: TRBJ1-1; V: TRBV9; DNA: TGTGCCAGCAGCGCAGGCTGGGGACAGCTGAACACTGAAGCTTTCTTT; CDR3: CASSAGWGQLNTEAFF
size: -; D: -; J: TRBJ1-2; V: TRBV6-1; DNA: TGTGCCAGCAAGCGGTCCACGGATAACTATGGCTACACCTTC; CDR3: CASKRSTDNYGYTF
size: -; D: -; J: TRBJ1-4; V: TRBV27; DNA: TGTGCCTCAAGCCTTAGGGGTGAAAAACTGTTTTTT; CDR3: CASSLRGEKLFF
size: -; D: TRBD2; J: TRBJ2-7; V: TRBV2; DNA: TGTGCCAGCAGTGATTTCGGACTAGCGGGATTTGACGAGCAGTACTTC; CDR3: CASSDFGLAGFDEQYF
size: -; D: TRBD1; J: TRBJ2-7; V: TRBV19; DNA: TGTGCCACCGGGGACAGGTCCCCCTACGAGCAGTACTTC; CDR3: CATGDRSPYEQYF
size: medium-sized; D: -; J: TRBJ1-3; V: TRBV18; DNA: TGTGCCAGCTCACCATCCCCAGGGTCTGGAAACACCATATATTTT; CDR3: CASSPSPGSGNTIYF
size: few; D: -; J: TRBJ1-6; V: TRBV5-1; DNA: TGCGCCAGCAGCTTGGAAGGGACGGTCAATTCACCCCTCCACTTT; CDR3: CASSLEGTVNSPLHF
size: few; D: TRBD1; J: TRBJ2-1; V: TRBV4-1; DNA: TGCGCCAGCAGCCAAGATCGGGGACAGCTATTAACCTACAATGAGCAGTTCTTC; CDR3: CASSQDRGQLLTYNEQFF
size: many; D: -; J: TRBJ1-1; V: TRBV2; DNA: TGTGCCAGCAGTGGACGACAGAACACTGAAGCTTTCTTT; CDR3: CASSGRQNTEAFF
size: -; D: -; J: TRBJ2-3; V: TRBV7-2; DNA: TGTGCCAGCAGCTCGCTACTCAATACGCAGTATTTT; CDR3: CASSSLLNTQYF
size: -; D: -; J: TRBJ2-3; V: TRBV7-9; DNA: TGTGCCAGTGGAGTGGGTTTAAGTCGTCAAAGCACAGATACGCAGTATTTT; CDR3: CASGVGLSRQSTDTQYF
size: -; D: -; J: TRBJ1-3; V: TRBV30; DNA: TGTGCCTGGAGTCCAGGGTCAAACACCATATATTTT; CDR3: CAWSPGSNTIYF
size: -; D: -; J: TRBJ1-2; V: TRBV7-2; DNA: TGTGCCAGCAGCTTAGCCCCAGGGTGGGATGGCTACACCTTC; CDR3: CASSLAPGWDGYTF
size: -; D: -; J: TRBJ1-1; V: TRBV27; DNA: TGTGCCAGCAGACCTGGGGTGGGGACCCGAGGGGCTTTCTTT; CDR3: CASRPGVGTRGAFF
size: -; D: -; J: TRBJ2-7; V: TRBV5-1; DNA: TGCGCCAGCAGCTCCACGGACAGTACCTACGAGCAGTACTTC; CDR3: CASSSTDSTYEQYF
size: -; D: -; J: TRBJ2-2; V: TRBV2; DNA: TGTGCCAGCAGTGAACAGGGGCGATACACCGGGGAGCTGTTTTTT; CDR3: CASSEQGRYTGELFF
size: -; D: -; J: TRBJ2-7; V: TRBV5-4; DNA: TGTGCCAGCAGCTTGTACCAGGGCAACGAGCAGTACTTC; CDR3: CASSLYQGNEQYF
size: -; D: TRBD1; J: TRBJ1-2; V: TRBV28; DNA: TGTGCCAGCAACCCGGGACAGGGTCACTATGGCTACACCTTC; CDR3: CASNPGQGHYGYTF
size: -; D: -; J: TRBJ2-2; V: TRBV6-5; DNA: TGTGCCAGCAGCCAGGACGCGGATGGCACCGGGGAGCTGTTTTTT; CDR3: CASSQDADGTGELFF
size: -; D: -; J: TRBJ1-1; V: TRBV6-6; DNA: TGTGCCACTAGGAACACTGAAGCTTTCTTT; CDR3: CATRNTEAFF
size: -; D: -; J: TRBJ2-3; V: TRBV6-1; DNA: TGTGCCAGCAGTGAAGAGGTCGCGGGATTAGGGTATACGCAGTATTTT; CDR3: CASSEEVAGLGYTQYF
size: -; D: -; J: TRBJ2-5; V: TRBV11-3; DNA: TGTGCCAGCAGCTTAGGTGGGGGTCCCCAAGAGACCCAGTACTTC; CDR3: CASSLGGGPQETQYF
size: -; D: -; J: TRBJ2-3; V: TRBV28; DNA: TGTGCCAGCAGTTCCCTTCGGGATACGCAGTATTTT; CDR3: CASSSLRDTQYF
size: -; D: TRBD1; J: TRBJ1-4; V: TRBV28; DNA: TGTGCCAGCATTTCCGGGGACAGGGGATTACCGAATGAAAAACTGTTTTTT; CDR3: CASISGDRGLPNEKLFF
size: -; D: TRBD1; J: TRBJ2-7; V: TRBV25-1; DNA: TGTGCCAGCAGTGAGGGACAGGGATCCTCCTACGAGCAGTACTTC; CDR3: CASSEGQGSSYEQYF
size: -; D: -; J: TRBJ2-5; V: TRBV5-5; DNA: TGTGCCAGCTCCTTTGGGGCAGCACAAGAGACCCAGTACTTC; CDR3: CASSFGAAQETQYF
size: -; D: -; J: TRBJ1-2; V: TRBV4-1; DNA: TGCGCCAGCAGCCAACAGAGTTCCCTTAACTATGGCTACACCTTC; CDR3: CASSQQSSLNYGYTF
size: -; D: TRBD2; J: TRBJ2-5; V: TRBV7-2; DNA: TGTGCCAGCAGCTCCTGGACTAGCGGAGAGACCCAGTACTTC; CDR3: CASSSWTSGETQYF
size: -; D: -; J: TRBJ1-5; V: TRBV19; DNA: TGTGCCAGTAGTACCGCCCCGCTAAGCCCCTTTAGCAATCAGCCCCAGCATTTT; CDR3: CASSTAPLSPFSNQPQHF
size: -; D: -; J: TRBJ1-5; V: TRBV7-2; DNA: TGTGCCAGCAGCTTAGTTGCGCAATTACAACCCCAGCATTTT; CDR3: CASSLVAQLQPQHF
size: -; D: -; J: TRBJ2-1; V: TRBV16; DNA: TGTGCCAGCAGCCAATCGGGGTTAGGTGGGCGAGGTGAGCAGTTCTTC; CDR3: CASSQSGLGGRGEQFF
size: few; D: -; J: TRBJ2-7; V: TRBV2; DNA: TGTGCCAGCAGGGGGGACACTTTTGGGCAGTACTTC; CDR3: CASRGDTFGQYF
size: -; D: -; J: TRBJ1-3; V: TRBV13; DNA: TGTGCCAGCAGCTCGGGACCGCAACGGGTCGGAAACACCATATATTTT; CDR3: CASSSGPQRVGNTIYF
size: -; D: -; J: TRBJ2-5; V: TRBV9; DNA: TGTGCCAGCAGCTTACGAGACAACACGGAGACCCAGTACTTC; CDR3: CASSLRDNTETQYF
size: -; D: TRBD1; J: TRBJ1-6; V: TRBV2; DNA: TGTGCCAGCAGTACGGGACAGGGAAGTTCACCCCTCCACTTT; CDR3: CASSTGQGSSPLHF
size: -; D: TRBD1; J: TRBJ1-1; V: TRBV11-2; DNA: TGTGCCAGCAGTAAGGGGGCGAGCACTGAAGCTTTCTTT; CDR3: CASSKGASTEAFF
size: -; D: TRBD2; J: TRBJ2-5; V: TRBV11-2; DNA: TGTGCCAGCAGCTTAGACGGGGGGGCCGGGACCCAGTACTTC; CDR3: CASSLDGGAGTQYF
size: -; D: -; J: TRBJ2-5; V: TRBV10-3; DNA: TGTGCCATCAGTGACGGTACTCAAGAGACCCAGTACTTC; CDR3: CAISDGTQETQYF
size: -; D: -; J: TRBJ2-3; V: TRBV5-1; DNA: TGCGCCAGCAGCTTGCACCCCGACAGGACTTTAACAGATACGCAGTATTTT; CDR3: CASSLHPDRTLTDTQYF
size: -; D: TRBD1; J: TRBJ1-1; V: TRBV5-1; DNA: TGCGCCAGCAGCCTGACCCCAGGGGGATTGGGCACTGAAGCTTTCTTT; CDR3: CASSLTPGGLGTEAFF
size: -; D: -; J: TRBJ2-7; V: TRBV18; DNA: TGTGCCAGCTCCCCCGTCCCAGGGGGGTTGGAGCAGTACTTC; CDR3: CASSPVPGGLEQYF
size: -; D: -; J: TRBJ1-4; V: TRBV4-1; DNA: TGCGCCAGCAGCCAAGGGGCTCGCCATGCAACTAATGAAAAACTGTTTTTT; CDR3: CASSQGARHATNEKLFF
size: -; D: -; J: TRBJ2-5; V: TRBV10-3; DNA: TGTGCCATCAGTGAGTCGATCCGGGATGGCGGAGGTGCCCAGTACTTC; CDR3: CAISESIRDGGGAQYF
size: -; D: TRBD1; J: TRBJ2-5; V: TRBV5-1; DNA: TGCGCCAGCAGCTGGGGGACAGTCCAAGAGACCCAGTACTTC; CDR3: CASSWGTVQETQYF
size: -; D: TRBD2; J: TRBJ2-7; V: TRBV14; DNA: TGTGCCAGCAGCCGAGTAGCGGGAGGATACGAGCAGTACTTC; CDR3: CASSRVAGGYEQYF
size: -; D: TRBD1; J: TRBJ2-7; V: TRBV7-2; DNA: TGTGCCAGCCTGGCAGGGGGCGGTTACGAGCAGTACTTC; CDR3: CASLAGGGYEQYF
size: -; D: TRBD1; J: TRBJ1-1; V: TRBV9; DNA: TGTGCCAGCGGACAGGGACCGAACACTGAAGCTTTCTTT; CDR3: CASGQGPNTEAFF